This T cell receptor (beta chain) was recovered during a study of blood T cells in healthy people across ages. Every participating donor contributed about 10 milliliters of peripheral blood through a draw. The authors ran a second PCR of roughly 6 to 12 cycles using a sample-barcoded 5' primer and a J-beta primer mix. Carrying 12 random nucleotides, a template-switch adaptor labeled each individual cDNA molecule. CDR3-containing paired-end reads numbering at least 2.5 million came from each sample. TCRdb re-analysed the 5' RACE reads in MiXCR, keeping a single row per CDR3 protein. The data show about a million distinct CDR3 sequences, roughly 52% seen once. The ends were cut back, 4 bases at V and 3 bases at J, with 7 bases in the middle. Germline assignment: CDR1 MNHEY and CDR2 SVGAGI. This CDR3 has 13 amino acids.

The specimen sequenced was blood. This receptor was taken from a man under 40 in good health. The chain joins TRBV6-5 to TRBJ2-1, with D possibly being TRBD2 (5 bases). CDR3 bases: TGTGCCAGCAGTTCCACTAGCTACAATGAGCAGTTCTTC. Amino acid sequence: CASSSTSYNEQFF.